Each of the 9 T cell receptor beta chains below was sequenced from the same sample in a study of blood T cells in healthy people across ages. PCR was performed a second time for 7 to 11 cycles using a sample-barcoded 5' primer and a J-beta primer mix. TCRdb re-called the 5' RACE reads through MiXCR, storing one row per CDR3 protein. The sample carries 750,000 to 1,000,000 distinct CDR3 sequences, about 27% recorded once. The same data also went into a second study, on T cells of mothers and their children.

Sequencing was carried out using blood. These receptors were collected from a woman between 40 and 50 years old in good health.

This clonotype was observed a handful of times. V is TRBV4-2 and J is TRBJ2-2; D gene unclear. CDR1 is LGHNA and CDR2 is YNFKEQ in the germline V gene. This CDR3 has 14 residues. Trimming took 1 base from V and 8 from J, leaving 11 bases between them. CDR3 sequence: CASSQAVWLGELFF. The CDR3, as DNA: TGTGCCAGCAGCCAAGCGGTGTGGTTAGGGGAGCTGTTTTTT.

This clonotype has just a few counts. The CDR3 DNA reads TGCAGTGCTAGAGAATGGGGACAGGGAGGGACAGATACGCAGTATTTT. Translating it yields CSAREWGQGGTDTQYF. This chain joins TRBV20-1 and TRBJ2-3; 9 bases line up with TRBD1. The CDR3 sequence is 16 residues long. Per the germline V gene, CDR1 is DFQATT and CDR2 is SNEGSKA (reference sequence). V trimming: 0 bases; J trimming: 3 bases; junction bases outside the gene matches: 7.

The V and J genes are TRBV7-2 and TRBJ2-1; possibly TRBD2 for D (6 bases). CDR1 and CDR2 (germline): SGHTA, FQGNSA. This CDR3 contains 15 residues. V was cut by 3 bases and J by 4 bases, with 13 bases left in between. The CDR3 DNA sequence: TGTGCCAGCAGCTTGGGCGGGGCCCTTTACAATGAGCAGTTCTTC. Protein product: CASSLGGALYNEQFF.

This clonotype occurred once. The chain links TRBV9 to TRBJ2-7, with D perhaps TRBD1 (6 bases). Germline V gene data show CDR1 as SGDLS and CDR2 as YYNGEE. The CDR3 sequence is 15 residues long. Trimming cost V 4 bases and J 5 bases, with 19 bases left between them. Written as DNA, the CDR3 is TGTGCCAGCAGCCCACAGACCGGGACAACTAACGAGCAGTACTTC. It specifies CASSPQTGTTNEQYF.

The V call is TRBV28, the J call TRBJ2-2; 7 nucleotides line up with TRBD1. The CDR3 spans 15 residues. Germline V CDR1 and CDR2: MDHEN, SYDVKM. V was pared by 7 bases and J by 2 bases, with 7 bases of the junction left unmatched. This CDR3 is CASKEQGLNTGELFF. CDR3 bases: TGTGCCAGCAAGGAACAGGGGCTTAACACCGGGGAGCTGTTTTTT.

In its sample, this clonotype was seen many times. CDR3 amino acids: CASTLGQGAYNEQFF. The DNA of the CDR3 is TGTGCCAGCACTCTAGGACAGGGGGCCTACAATGAGCAGTTCTTC. The chain is built from TRBV2 and TRBJ2-1; 10 positions agree with TRBD1. The V and J ends lost 7 bases and 2 bases, in that order; junction bases with no gene match: 5. This CDR3 has 15 residues. The germline gives CDR1 SNHLY, CDR2 FYNNEI. Variable domain in full (rest from reference TRBV2 and TRBJ2-1): EPEVTQTPSHQVTQMGQEVILRCVPISNHLYFYWYRQILGQKVEFLVSFYNNEISEKSEIFDDQFSVERPDGSNFTLKIRSTKLEDSAMYFCASTLGQGAYNEQFFGPGTRLTVL.

This chain connects TRBV29-1 to TRBJ2-3; a weak D match, TRBD1 (5 bases). Germline V gene sequence: CDR1 SQVTM, CDR2 ANQGSEA. V dropped 4 bases and J dropped 1 base, with 15 bases sitting between them. This CDR3 is 15 amino acids long. The CDR3 loop is CSVAPSRGGTDTQYF. DNA for the CDR3: TGCAGCGTTGCCCCCTCTAGGGGTGGCACAGATACGCAGTATTTT.

This chain connects TRBV29-1 to TRBJ1-5, with 8 bases lining up with TRBD1. This CDR3 spans 13 amino acids. The germline CDR1 and CDR2 sequences are SQVTM and ANQGSEA. V lost 6 bases and J lost 6; bases outside the gene matches: 7. CDR3 amino acids: CSVVTGVGQPQHF. The CDR3, as DNA: TGCAGCGTCGTGACAGGGGTCGGTCAGCCCCAGCATTTT.

This clonotype occurred a few times. The chain carries TRBV5-1 and TRBJ1-2; tentative D call: TRBD1 (6 bases). CDR1 is SGHRS and CDR2 is YFSETQ in the germline V gene. V was cut by 0 bases and J by 8 bases, with 11 bases left in between. The CDR3 covers 13 residues. This chain's CDR3 is CASSLEGGRGYTF. The CDR3 coding sequence is TGCGCCAGCAGCTTGGAGGGGGGCCGAGGCTACACCTTC.